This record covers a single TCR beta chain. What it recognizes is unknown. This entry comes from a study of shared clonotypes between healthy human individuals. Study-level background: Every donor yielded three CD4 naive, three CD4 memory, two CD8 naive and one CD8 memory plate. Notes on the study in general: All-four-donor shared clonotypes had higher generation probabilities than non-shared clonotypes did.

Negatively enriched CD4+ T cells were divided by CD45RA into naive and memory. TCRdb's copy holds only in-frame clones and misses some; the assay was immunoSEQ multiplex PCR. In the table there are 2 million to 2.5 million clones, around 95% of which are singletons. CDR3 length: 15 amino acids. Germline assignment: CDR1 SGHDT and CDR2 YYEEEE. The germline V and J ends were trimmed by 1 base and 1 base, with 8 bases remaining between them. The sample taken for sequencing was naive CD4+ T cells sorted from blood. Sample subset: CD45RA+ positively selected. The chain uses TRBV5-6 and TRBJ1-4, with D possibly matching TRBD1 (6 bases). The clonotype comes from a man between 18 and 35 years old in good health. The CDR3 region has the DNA TGTGCCAGCAGCTTGACAGGGATAACTAATGAAAAACTGTTTTTT. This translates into CASSLTGITNEKLFF.